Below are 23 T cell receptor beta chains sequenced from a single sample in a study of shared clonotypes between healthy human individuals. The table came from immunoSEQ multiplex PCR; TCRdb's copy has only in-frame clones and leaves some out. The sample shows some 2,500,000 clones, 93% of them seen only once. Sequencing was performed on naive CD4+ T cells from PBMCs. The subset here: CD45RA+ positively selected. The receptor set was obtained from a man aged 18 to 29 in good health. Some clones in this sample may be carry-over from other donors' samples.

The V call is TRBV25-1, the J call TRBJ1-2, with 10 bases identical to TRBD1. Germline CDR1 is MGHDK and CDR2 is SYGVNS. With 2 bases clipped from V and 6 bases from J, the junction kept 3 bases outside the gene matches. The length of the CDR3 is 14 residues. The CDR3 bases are TGTGCCAGCAGTGAACCCGGGACAGGGGATGGCTACACCTTC. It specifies CASSEPGTGDGYTF.

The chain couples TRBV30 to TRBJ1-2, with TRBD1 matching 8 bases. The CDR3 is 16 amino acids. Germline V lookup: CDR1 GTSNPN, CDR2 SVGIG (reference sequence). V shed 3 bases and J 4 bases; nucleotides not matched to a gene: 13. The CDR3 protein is CAWSEPRGRGFYGYTF. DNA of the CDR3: TGTGCCTGGAGCGAACCCAGGGGGCGGGGATTCTATGGCTACACCTTC.

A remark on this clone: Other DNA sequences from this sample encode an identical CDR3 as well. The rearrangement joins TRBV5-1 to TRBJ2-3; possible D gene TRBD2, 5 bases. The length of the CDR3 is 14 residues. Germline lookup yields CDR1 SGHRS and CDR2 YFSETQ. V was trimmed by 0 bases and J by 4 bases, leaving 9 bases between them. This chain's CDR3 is CASSLGLAADTQYF. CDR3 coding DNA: TGCGCCAGCAGCTTGGGTCTAGCAGCAGATACGCAGTATTTT.

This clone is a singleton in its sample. In DNA form, the CDR3 reads TGTGCCAGCAGCTTAGACACAGGGTGGGCCGAGCAGTACTTC. Amino acid sequence: CASSLDTGWAEQYF. This chain connects TRBV7-2 to TRBJ2-7, with a weak D call TRBD1 (6 bases). This CDR3 contains 14 residues. The germline V gene encodes CDR1 SGHTA and CDR2 FQGNSA. V lost 1 base and J 6 bases, leaving 13 bases between the germline ends.

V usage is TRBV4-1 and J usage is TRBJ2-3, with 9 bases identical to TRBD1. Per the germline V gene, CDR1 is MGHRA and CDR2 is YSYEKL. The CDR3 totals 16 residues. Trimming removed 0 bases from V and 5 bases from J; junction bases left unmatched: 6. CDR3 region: CASSQEAQGAVDTQYF. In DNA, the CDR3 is TGCGCCAGCAGCCAAGAAGCACAGGGGGCGGTAGATACGCAGTATTTT.

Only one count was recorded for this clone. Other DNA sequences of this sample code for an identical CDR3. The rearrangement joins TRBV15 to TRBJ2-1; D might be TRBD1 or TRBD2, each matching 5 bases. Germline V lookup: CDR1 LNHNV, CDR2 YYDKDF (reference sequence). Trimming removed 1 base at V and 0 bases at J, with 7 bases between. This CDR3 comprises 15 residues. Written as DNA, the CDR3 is TGTGCCACCAGCAGAGCAGGGAGCTCCTACAATGAGCAGTTCTTC. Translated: CATSRAGSSYNEQFF.

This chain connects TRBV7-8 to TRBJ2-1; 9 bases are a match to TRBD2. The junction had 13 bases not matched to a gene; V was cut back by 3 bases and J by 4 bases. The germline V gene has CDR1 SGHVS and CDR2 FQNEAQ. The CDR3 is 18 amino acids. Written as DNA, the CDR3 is TGTGCCAGCAGCTTCAGCGTTCCGGGACTAGCATCTTACAATGAGCAGTTCTTC. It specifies CASSFSVPGLASYNEQFF.

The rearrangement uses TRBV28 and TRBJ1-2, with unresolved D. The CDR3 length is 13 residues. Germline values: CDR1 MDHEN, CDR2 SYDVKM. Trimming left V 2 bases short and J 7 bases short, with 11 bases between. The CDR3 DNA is TGTGCCAGCAGTTTAACAGCGAGCGTTGGCTACACCTTC. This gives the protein CASSLTASVGYTF.

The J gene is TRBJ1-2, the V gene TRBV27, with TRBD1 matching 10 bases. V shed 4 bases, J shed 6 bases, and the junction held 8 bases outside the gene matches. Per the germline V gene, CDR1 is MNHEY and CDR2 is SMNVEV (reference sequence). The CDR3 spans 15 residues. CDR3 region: CASSYRRTGGNGYTF. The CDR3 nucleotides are TGTGCCAGCAGTTACCGTAGGACAGGGGGAAATGGCTACACCTTC.

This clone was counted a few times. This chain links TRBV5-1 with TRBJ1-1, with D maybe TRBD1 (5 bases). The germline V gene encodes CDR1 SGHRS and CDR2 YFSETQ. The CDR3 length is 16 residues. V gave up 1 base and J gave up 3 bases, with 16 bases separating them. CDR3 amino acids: CASSLTGYGGHTEAFF. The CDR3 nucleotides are TGCGCCAGCAGCTTGACCGGGTACGGGGGACACACTGAAGCTTTCTTT.

CDR3 nucleotide sequence: TGTGCCAGTAGTCGAGGACTAGCGGGAGCTAGGGTGAACGAGCAGTACTTC. Translating gives CASSRGLAGARVNEQYF. V is TRBV19 and J is TRBJ2-7; 13 nucleotides line up with TRBD2. V was pared by 5 bases and J by 5 bases, with 12 bases of the junction left unmatched. Per germline, CDR1 LNHDA and CDR2 SQIVND (reference sequence). CDR3 length equals 17 residues.

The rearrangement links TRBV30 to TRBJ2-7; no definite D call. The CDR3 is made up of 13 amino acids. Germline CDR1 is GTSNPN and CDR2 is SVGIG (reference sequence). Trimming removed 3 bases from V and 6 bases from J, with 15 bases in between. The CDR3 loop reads CAWSPGVPTEQYF. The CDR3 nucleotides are TGTGCCTGGAGCCCCGGAGTACCAACCGAGCAGTACTTC.

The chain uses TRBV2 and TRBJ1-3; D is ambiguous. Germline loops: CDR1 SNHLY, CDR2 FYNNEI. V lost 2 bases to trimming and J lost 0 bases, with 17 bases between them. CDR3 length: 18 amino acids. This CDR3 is CASSERGIFSGSGNTIYF. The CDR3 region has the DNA TGTGCCAGCAGTGAACGGGGTATCTTTTCCGGCTCTGGAAACACCATATATTTT.

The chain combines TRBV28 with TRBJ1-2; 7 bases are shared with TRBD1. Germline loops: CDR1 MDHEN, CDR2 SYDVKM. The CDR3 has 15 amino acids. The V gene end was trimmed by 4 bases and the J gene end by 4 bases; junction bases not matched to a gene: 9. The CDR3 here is CASSSEGAGVYGYTF. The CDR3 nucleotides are TGTGCCAGCAGTTCCGAGGGGGCAGGGGTCTATGGCTACACCTTC.

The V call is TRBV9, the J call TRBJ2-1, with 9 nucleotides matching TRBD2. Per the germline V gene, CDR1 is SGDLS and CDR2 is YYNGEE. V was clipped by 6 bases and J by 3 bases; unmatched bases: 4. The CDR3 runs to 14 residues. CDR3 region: CASNAGGHYNEQFF. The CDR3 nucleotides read TGTGCCAGCAACGCGGGAGGGCACTACAATGAGCAGTTCTTC. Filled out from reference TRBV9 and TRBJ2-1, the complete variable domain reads DSGVTQTPKHLITATGQRVTLRCSPRSGDLSVYWYQQSLDQGLQFLIQYYNGEERAKGNILERFSAQQFPDLHSELNLSSLELGDSALYFCASNAGGHYNEQFFGPGTRLTVL.

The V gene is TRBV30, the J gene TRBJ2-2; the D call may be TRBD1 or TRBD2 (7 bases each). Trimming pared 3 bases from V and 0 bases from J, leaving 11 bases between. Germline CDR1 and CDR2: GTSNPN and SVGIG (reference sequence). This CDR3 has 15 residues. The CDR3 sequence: CAWRGGTANTGELFF. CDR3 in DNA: TGTGCCTGGAGGGGGGGGACAGCGAACACCGGGGAGCTGTTTTTT.

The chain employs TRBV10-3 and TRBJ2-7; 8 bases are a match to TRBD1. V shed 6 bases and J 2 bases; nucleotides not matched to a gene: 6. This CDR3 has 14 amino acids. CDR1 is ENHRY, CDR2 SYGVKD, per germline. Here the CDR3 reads CAISGTGGTYEQYF. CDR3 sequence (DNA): TGTGCCATCAGCGGAACAGGGGGAACCTACGAGCAGTACTTC.

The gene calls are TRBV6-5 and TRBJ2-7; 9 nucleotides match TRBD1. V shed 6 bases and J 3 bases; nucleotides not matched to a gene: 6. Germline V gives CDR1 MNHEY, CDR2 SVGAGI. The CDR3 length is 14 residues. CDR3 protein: CASSFSGQGYEQYF. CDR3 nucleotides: TGTGCCAGCAGCTTCTCGGGACAGGGCTACGAGCAGTACTTC.

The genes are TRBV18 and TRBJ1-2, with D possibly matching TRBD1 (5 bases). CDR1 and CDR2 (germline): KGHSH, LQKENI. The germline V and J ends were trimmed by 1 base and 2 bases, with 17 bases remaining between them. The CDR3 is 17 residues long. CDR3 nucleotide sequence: TGTGCCAGCTCACCACGCCTTCCGGGCCAGGGAAACTATGGCTACACCTTC. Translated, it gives CASSPRLPGQGNYGYTF.

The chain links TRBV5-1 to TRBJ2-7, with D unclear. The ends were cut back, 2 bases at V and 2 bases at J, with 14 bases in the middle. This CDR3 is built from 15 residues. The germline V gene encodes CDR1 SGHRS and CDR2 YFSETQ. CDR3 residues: CASSLLPGHTYEQYF. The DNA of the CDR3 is TGCGCCAGCAGCTTATTGCCCGGTCATACCTACGAGCAGTACTTC.

The chain's CDR3 is CASSVGGLHYGYTF. CDR3 in DNA: TGTGCCAGCAGCGTAGGGGGGTTGCACTATGGCTACACCTTC. The chain recombines TRBV9 with TRBJ1-2, with D possibly TRBD1 on 5 matching bases. The CDR3 runs 14 residues. Trimming pared 0 bases from V and 3 bases from J, leaving 9 bases between. Germline CDR1 and CDR2: SGDLS and YYNGEE.

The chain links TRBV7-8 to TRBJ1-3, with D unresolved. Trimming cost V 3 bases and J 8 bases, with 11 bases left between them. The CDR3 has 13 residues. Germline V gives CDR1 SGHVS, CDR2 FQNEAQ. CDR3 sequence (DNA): TGTGCCAGCAGCTTGAACACCAAAGACACCATATATTTT. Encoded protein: CASSLNTKDTIYF.

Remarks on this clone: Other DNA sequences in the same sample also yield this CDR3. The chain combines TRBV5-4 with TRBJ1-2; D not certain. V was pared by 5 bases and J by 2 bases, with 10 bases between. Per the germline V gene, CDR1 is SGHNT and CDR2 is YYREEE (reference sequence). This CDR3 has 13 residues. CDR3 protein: CASSPDGNYGYTF. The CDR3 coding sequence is TGTGCCAGCAGTCCGGACGGCAACTATGGCTACACCTTC.